This T cell receptor beta chain was captured by sequencing in a study of blood T cells in healthy people across ages. Whole-study findings and limits: Researchers judged that diversity estimates from one million T cells fell short of true values.

This CDR3 region has 20 residues. V shed 0 bases, J shed 0 bases, and the junction held 13 bases outside the gene matches. Germline V gene lookup returns CDR1 MNHEY and CDR2 SVGAGI. Comments on this clonotype: Its cognate antigen is unknown.

It was with a sample-barcoded 5' primer and a J-beta primer mix that a second PCR of about 6 to 12 cycles was run. TCRdb re-called the 5' RACE reads through MiXCR, storing one row per CDR3 protein. This sample carries roughly 800,000 distinct CDR3 sequences, 40% to 65% of them seen once, and the ten largest clones take roughly two fifths. This chain joins TRBV6-5 and TRBJ2-7, with 11 positions matching TRBD2. The material sequenced was blood. This receptor was identified in a man at least 80 years old in good health. CDR3 sequence reads: CASSYSIPGLAVPSSYEQYF. Here the CDR3 DNA reads TGTGCCAGCAGTTACTCGATACCGGGACTAGCGGTTCCGAGCTCCTACGAGCAGTACTTC.